This paragraph covers one T cell receptor (beta chain) sequence. The antigen it binds to is not known. No clone much larger than this one lies a single base away; base qualities are absent. This specimen belongs to a study of cytomegalovirus exposure and HLA in healthy donors (dated by TCRdb to the late 2010s). With regard to the full study: According to a later analysis, one platform produced both the 120 validation repertoires and the approximately 670 repertoires of the first cohort. The study aimed to test whether signatures of past pathogen exposure could be identified by cataloging public T cell receptors. High-throughput TCR immunosequencing, statistical association of individual TCRs with disease status, and machine learning were combined to predict cytomegalovirus infection status. In addition to the first cohort of approximately 670 subjects, a separate validation cohort of 120 different subjects was used.

The protocol used for the library was the immunoSEQ multiplex PCR assay. In the original analysis: A statistical classification framework was built to diagnose cytomegalovirus status from the catalog of TCR beta chain sequences. Here the immuneACCESS table is served through TCRdb, limited to in-frame sequences with V and J called. Missing clones are a known gap in these copies; in checked studies unresolved V genes cover under half, and the rest lacks a known reason. The V and J calls and clone size come from that table; D and trimming were worked out from the DNA. Recorded for this sample are under 250,000 clones; 70% to 90% of them occurred a single time. Of the sample, around 5.6% falls within the top ten clones. Donors formed part of the validation cohort, which comprised 120 subjects and was distinct from the first cohort of under 850 subjects. The paper as a whole reports these results and caveats: A later analysis had no HLA typing for the validation cohort, so co-occurrence there was scored across all 120 repertoires. Cytomegalovirus status was reported to be diagnosed by the classifier with high specificity and sensitivity in both the original and validation cohorts. The study gave a list of about 150 TCR beta chains associated with cytomegalovirus. Across donors, most TCR sequences were observed very rarely, whereas some public TCRs were present in many individuals. A later analysis found that TCRs clustered in the first cohort also tended to co-occur in the approximately 120 validation repertoires, with approximately 94% of cluster scores above 0. A few of the identified cytomegalovirus-associated TCR beta chains were confirmed in vitro to be specific for cytomegalovirus antigens. According to the authors, the approach could potentially be generalized to other disease states and immunological phenotypes.

The CDR1 and CDR2 encoded by the germline V gene (reference sequence) are MNHNY and SVGAGI. The CDR3 goes from the cysteine to the phenylalanine over 13 residues. Just the 39-base CDR3 DNA is kept, in frame starting at base 1. V and J are truncated by 4 bases and 9 bases respectively, leaving an intervening sequence of 12 bases. The sequence links TRBV6-6 to TRBJ2-2, with the identity of the D gene unclear. The TCR originated in a woman younger than 30 in good health and CMV-seronegative. The specimen sequenced was PBMCs. In nucleotides, the sequence is TGTGCCAGCAGTTCCGACCACCCCCGGGAGCTGTTTTTT. This codes for CASSSDHPRELFF.